These 17 T cell receptor beta chains share one sample of origin, sequenced in a study of blood T cell repertoires in COVID-19. The table came from immunoSEQ multiplex PCR; TCRdb's copy has only in-frame clones and leaves some out. This table has roughly 270,000 clones, 75% to 90% appearing once. Material: PBMCs or T cells enriched from blood (not recorded which). The source of these receptors is a woman between 45 and 65 years old who had recovered from COVID-19.

The V gene is TRBV9, the J gene TRBJ1-1; 9 nucleotides agree with TRBD1. Looked up from germline, CDR1 is SGDLS and CDR2 is YYNGEE. The ends lost 4 bases at V and 5 bases at J; junction bases unmatched: 24. This CDR3 is 20 amino acids long. Here the CDR3 DNA reads TGTGCCAGCAGCCCGAGGACAGGGGATTACACTGGGGGGCCCTCAACTGAAGCTTTCTTT. Protein: CASSPRTGDYTGGPSTEAFF.

The rearrangement links TRBV18 to TRBJ2-2; D may be TRBD1 (6 bases). The CDR3 runs to 13 residues. Germline V gene data show CDR1 as KGHSH and CDR2 as LQKENI. Trimming removed 5 bases from V and 5 bases from J, with 9 bases in between. The CDR3 DNA is TGTGCCAGCTCAGCGACAGGAACCGGGGAGCTGTTTTTT. Its translation is CASSATGTGELFF.

The CDR3: CASSPGGSSNQPQHF. CDR3 nucleotides: TGTGCCAGCAGCCCAGGGGGGAGTAGCAATCAGCCCCAGCATTTT. The chain joins TRBV7-9 to TRBJ1-5; 7 positions agree with TRBD1. With 5 bases clipped from V and 0 bases from J, the junction kept 4 bases outside the gene matches. The CDR3 length is 15 residues. The germline V gene has CDR1 SEHNR and CDR2 FQNEAQ (reference sequence).

The gene calls are TRBV7-9 and TRBJ2-1; D unclear. The germline V gene has CDR1 SEHNR and CDR2 FQNEAQ (reference sequence). V shed 6 bases and J shed 8 bases, with 5 bases lying between them. This CDR3 is 10 amino acids long. The CDR3 DNA sequence: TGTGCCAGCAGTCAGTATGAGCAGTTCTTC. Amino acid sequence: CASSQYEQFF.

This clone occurred once. The chain has TRBV5-6 and TRBJ1-6; 7 bases fit TRBD1. The CDR3 runs to 16 residues. Looked up from germline, CDR1 is SGHDT and CDR2 is YYEEEE. Germline trimming cut 0 bases from V and 9 bases from J; bases unmatched to any gene: 9. The CDR3 region is CASSLAGRGMGSPLHF. The CDR3 bases are TGTGCCAGCAGCTTGGCGGGCAGGGGGATGGGTTCACCCCTCCACTTT.

This clone occurred once. V usage is TRBV19 and J usage is TRBJ2-1; 10 nucleotides line up with TRBD2. The V gene's germline CDR1 is LNHDA and CDR2 SQIVND (reference sequence). The CDR3 spans 15 residues. V lost 3 bases, J lost 9 bases, and 8 bases stayed unmatched. For the CDR3, the DNA is TGTGCCAGTAGTATTGGGGCTAGCGGGAGTTCTGAGCAGTTCTTC. This translates into CASSIGASGSSEQFF.

The rearrangement uses TRBV19 and TRBJ1-2, with a tentative D call TRBD1 (5 bases). This CDR3 spans 11 amino acids. The germline V and J ends were trimmed by 11 bases and 7 bases, with 14 bases remaining between them. The germline V gene has CDR1 LNHDA and CDR2 SQIVND (reference sequence). The CDR3 protein is CAVLSGIGYTF. The CDR3 bases are TGTGCCGTACTCTCAGGGATTGGCTACACCTTC.

The chain is built from TRBV9 and TRBJ1-2, with D maybe TRBD1 (6 bases). The germline CDR1 and CDR2 sequences are SGDLS and YYNGEE. This CDR3 has 14 residues. V was shortened by 7 bases and J by 2 bases, with 15 bases between the two germline ends. The CDR3 region has the DNA TGTGCCAGCGCAGCGGGGGGGGCGAACTATGGCTACACCTTC. Its protein is CASAAGGANYGYTF.

The gene calls are TRBV5-8 and TRBJ2-3; 10 nucleotides align to TRBD1. Germline trimming cut 4 bases from V and 3 bases from J; bases unmatched to any gene: 11. Germline V lookup: CDR1 SGHTS, CDR2 YDEGEE. CDR3 length equals 17 residues. DNA of the CDR3: TGTGCCAGCAGCGGAACTGTACCGGGACAGGGGACAGATACGCAGTATTTT. Translating it yields CASSGTVPGQGTDTQYF.

The rearrangement uses TRBV13 and TRBJ1-1, with D possibly matching TRBD1 (5 bases). CDR1 and CDR2 (germline): PRHDT, FYEKMQ (reference sequence). Trimming cost V 0 bases and J 5 bases, with 13 bases left between them. The CDR3 consists of 15 residues. The CDR3 spells CASSLGTGVGTEAFF. CDR3 coding DNA: TGTGCCAGCAGCTTAGGCACGGGGGTTGGTACTGAAGCTTTCTTT.

This clone was found once. The chain uses TRBV11-2 and TRBJ2-3; 8 bases align to TRBD2. This CDR3 has 15 residues. V trimming: 6 bases; J trimming: 2 bases; junction bases outside the gene matches: 7. Looked up from germline, CDR1 is SGHAT and CDR2 is FQNNGV. The CDR3 DNA reads as TGTGCCAGCAGTTTCACTAGCGGAAACACAGATACGCAGTATTTT. Protein: CASSFTSGNTDTQYF. The whole variable domain, filled in from reference TRBV11-2 and TRBJ2-3, reads EAGVAQSPRYKIIEKRQSVAFWCNPISGHATLYWYQQILGQGPKLLIQFQNNGVVDDSQLPKDRFSAERLKGVDSTLKIQPAKLEDSAVYLCASSFTSGNTDTQYFGPGTRLTVL.

The chain recombines TRBV27 with TRBJ1-4; possibly TRBD1 for D (6 bases). V was clipped by 4 bases and J by 8 bases, with 17 bases between them. Germline V gene sequence: CDR1 MNHEY, CDR2 SMNVEV (reference sequence). This CDR3 is built from 15 residues. The CDR3, as DNA: TGTGCCAGCAGTTACACAGGGTTGAAGGGGGAAAAACTGTTTTTT. This gives the protein CASSYTGLKGEKLFF.

The rearrangement links TRBV6-5 to TRBJ1-5, with 7 bases that match TRBD1. The CDR3 is 14 residues long. V gave up 6 bases and J gave up 4 bases; unmatched junction bases: 6. CDR1 and CDR2 (germline): MNHEY, SVGAGI. The chain's CDR3 is CASSADRVNQPQHF. The CDR3 DNA sequence: TGTGCCAGCAGCGCCGACAGGGTAAATCAGCCCCAGCATTTT.

J is TRBJ2-1 and V is TRBV9; tentatively, D is TRBD1 (6 bases). The CDR3 has 17 residues. Per the germline V gene, CDR1 is SGDLS and CDR2 is YYNGEE. Trimming stripped 4 bases from V and 0 bases from J, with 17 bases between. The CDR3 spells CASSSRGGVSSYNEQFF. In DNA, the CDR3 is TGTGCCAGCAGCTCGCGAGGGGGAGTGAGCTCCTACAATGAGCAGTTCTTC.

This clone was seen only once. The chain joins TRBV5-1 to TRBJ2-2; TRBD2 matches at 8 bases. The V and J ends lost 4 bases and 6 bases, in that order; junction bases with no gene match: 11. Per germline, CDR1 SGHRS and CDR2 YFSETQ. This CDR3 comprises 16 residues. The chain's CDR3 is CASSPGGAGFSGELFF. In DNA form, the CDR3 reads TGCGCCAGCAGCCCCGGGGGGGCAGGGTTTTCCGGGGAGCTGTTTTTT.

In this sample, this clone turned up once. This chain joins TRBV11-2 and TRBJ1-1; D not certain. Trimming took off 5 bases at V and 5 bases at J, with 12 bases between the two ends. The germline CDR1 and CDR2 sequences are SGHAT and FQNNGV. The CDR3 runs 13 residues. The CDR3 sequence is CASSAHLTTEAFF. The CDR3 DNA sequence: TGTGCCAGCAGCGCTCATTTAACTACTGAAGCTTTCTTT.

DNA of the CDR3: TGTGCCAGCGCCAACGAAGCGGGAGTGTCCTACAATGAGCAGTTCTTC. This sequence encodes CASANEAGVSYNEQFF. The gene calls are TRBV5-6 and TRBJ2-1, with 8 positions matching TRBD2. V lost 7 bases, J lost 1 base, and 10 bases stayed unmatched. The germline V gene has CDR1 SGHDT and CDR2 YYEEEE. The CDR3 spans 16 residues.